This T cell receptor beta chain comes out of a study of blood T cell repertoires in COVID-19. Here immunoSEQ multiplex PCR was the method, and the copy in TCRdb shows in-frame clones only, minus some. The repertoire includes 250,000 or so clones, around 89% of them detected once, and about 4% sits in the top ten. Enrolled through a virtual design, the participants were between roughly 18 and 95 years of age and came from 24 US areas. Participant-given clinical history determined each cohort assignment. This clone was detected a few times. CDR3 length equals 16 residues. The V gene's germline CDR1 is MNHEY and CDR2 SMNVEV (reference sequence). Trimming removed 2 bases from V and 4 bases from J; junction bases left unmatched: 11.

This receptor was obtained from a woman aged 25 to 39 with acute COVID-19. The sample comprised PBMCs or T cells enriched from blood (not recorded which). V is TRBV27 and J is TRBJ2-7, with 7 nucleotides matching TRBD2. This CDR3 is CASSLRAGDLPYEQYF. For the CDR3, the DNA is TGTGCCAGCAGTTTAAGGGCGGGAGACCTCCCTTACGAGCAGTACTTC.